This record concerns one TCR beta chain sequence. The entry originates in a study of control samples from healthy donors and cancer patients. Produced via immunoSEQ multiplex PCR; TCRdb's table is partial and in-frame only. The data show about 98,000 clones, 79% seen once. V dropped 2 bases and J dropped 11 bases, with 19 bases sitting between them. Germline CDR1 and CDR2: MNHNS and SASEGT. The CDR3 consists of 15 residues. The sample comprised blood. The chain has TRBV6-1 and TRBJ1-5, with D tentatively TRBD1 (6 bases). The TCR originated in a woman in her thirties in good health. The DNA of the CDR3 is TGTGCCAGCAGTGAACTGTCCCCAGGGGCCACGGCCCAGCATTTT. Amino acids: CASSELSPGATAQHF.